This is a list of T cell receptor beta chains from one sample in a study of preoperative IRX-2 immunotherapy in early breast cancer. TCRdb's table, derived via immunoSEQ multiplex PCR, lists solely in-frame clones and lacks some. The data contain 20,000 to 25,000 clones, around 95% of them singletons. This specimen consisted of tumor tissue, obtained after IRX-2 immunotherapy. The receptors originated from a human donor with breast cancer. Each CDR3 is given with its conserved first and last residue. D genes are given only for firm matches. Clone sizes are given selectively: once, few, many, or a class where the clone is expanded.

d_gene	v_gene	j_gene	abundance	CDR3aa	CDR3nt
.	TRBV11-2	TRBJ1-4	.	CASSFSYGQINEKLFF	TGTGCCAGCAGCTTTTCGTATGGGCAGATTAATGAAAAACTGTTTTTT
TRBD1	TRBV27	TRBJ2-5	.	CASSKQGLGETQYF	TGTGCCAGCAGTAAACAGGGGTTAGGGGAGACCCAGTACTTC
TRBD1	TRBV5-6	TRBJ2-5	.	CASSLVDRAYQETQYF	TGTGCCAGCAGCTTGGTCGACAGGGCCTACCAAGAGACCCAGTACTTC
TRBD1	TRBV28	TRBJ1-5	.	CASSSQGAQPQHF	TGTGCCAGCAGTTCACAGGGGGCCCAGCCCCAGCATTTT
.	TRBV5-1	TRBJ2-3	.	CASSRGGSTDTQYF	TGCGCCAGCAGCCGTGGGGGTAGCACAGATACGCAGTATTTT
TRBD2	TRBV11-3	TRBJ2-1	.	CASSSTSGGYNEQFF	TGTGCCAGCAGCTCGACTAGCGGGGGATACAATGAGCAGTTCTTC
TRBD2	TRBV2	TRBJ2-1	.	CASRYMGLADDEQFF	TGTGCCAGCAGGTACATGGGACTAGCGGACGATGAGCAGTTCTTC
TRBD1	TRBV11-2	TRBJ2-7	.	CASSLSWGQTETYEQYF	TGTGCCAGCAGCTTAAGCTGGGGACAGACAGAAACCTACGAGCAGTACTTC
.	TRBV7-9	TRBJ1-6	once	CAPIHGWIQGISPLHF	TGTGCACCAATCCACGGTTGGATCCAGGGCATTTCACCCCTCCACTTT
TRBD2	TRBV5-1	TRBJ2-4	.	CASSKGSGGLKNIQYF	TGCGCCAGCAGTAAGGGTTCGGGAGGGCTAAAAAACATTCAGTACTTC